This TCR beta chain was profiled in a study of cytomegalovirus exposure and HLA in healthy donors. Note on this clone: The antigen is unknown.

Germline V gene sequence: CDR1 SQVTM, CDR2 ANQGSEA. V lost 6 bases to trimming and J lost 0 bases, with 14 bases between them. The CDR3 spans 15 residues. Broader study findings: Most subjects' HLA-A and HLA-B alleles were reportedly predicted from TCR beta sequences. The study had only CMV serostatus as immune exposure information.

The PCR ran on 60 Vbeta and 13 Jbeta primers. Assay used: immunoSEQ multiplex PCR; TCRdb lists only in-frame clones, some missing. The table records 150,000 to 200,000 clones, around 77% of them present only once. The sample taken for sequencing was PBMCs. This rearrangement joins TRBV29-1 to TRBJ1-4, with D perhaps TRBD1 (5 bases). This receptor was obtained from a woman in her 30s in good health and CMV-seropositive. The CDR3 region is CSVGTTHATNEKLFF. DNA for the CDR3: TGCAGCGTCGGGACTACCCATGCAACTAATGAAAAACTGTTTTTT.